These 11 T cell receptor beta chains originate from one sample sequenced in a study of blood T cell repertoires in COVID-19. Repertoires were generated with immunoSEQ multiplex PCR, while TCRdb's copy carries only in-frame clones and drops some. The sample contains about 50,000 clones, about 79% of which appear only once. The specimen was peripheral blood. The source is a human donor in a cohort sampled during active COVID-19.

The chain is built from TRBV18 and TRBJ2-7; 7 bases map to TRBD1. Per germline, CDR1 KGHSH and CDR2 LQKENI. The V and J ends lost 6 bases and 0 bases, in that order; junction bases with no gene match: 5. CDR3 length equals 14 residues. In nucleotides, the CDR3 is TGTGCCAGCTCCCGGGACAGCTACTCCTACGAGCAGTACTTC. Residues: CASSRDSYSYEQYF.

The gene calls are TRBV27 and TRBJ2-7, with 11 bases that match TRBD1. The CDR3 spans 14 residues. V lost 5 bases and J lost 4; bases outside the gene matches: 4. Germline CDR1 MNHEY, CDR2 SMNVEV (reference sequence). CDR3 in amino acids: CASSEGQGAYEQYF. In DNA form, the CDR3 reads TGTGCCAGCAGTGAAGGACAGGGGGCATACGAGCAGTACTTC.

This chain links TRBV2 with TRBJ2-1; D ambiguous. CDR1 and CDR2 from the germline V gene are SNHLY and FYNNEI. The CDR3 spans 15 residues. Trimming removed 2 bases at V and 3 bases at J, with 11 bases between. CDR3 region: CASSERGGDYNEQFF. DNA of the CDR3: TGTGCCAGCAGTGAACGTGGCGGAGACTACAATGAGCAGTTCTTC.

The chain's CDR3 is CASSQSTSGRGYEQYF. CDR3 in DNA: TGCGCCAGCAGCCAGAGCACTAGCGGGAGGGGCTACGAGCAGTACTTC. The chain joins TRBV4-3 to TRBJ2-7; 13 bases are shared with TRBD2. Germline V CDR1 and CDR2: LGHNA, YSLEER. The V gene end was trimmed by 3 bases and the J gene end by 3 bases; junction bases not matched to a gene: 5. The CDR3 spans 16 residues.

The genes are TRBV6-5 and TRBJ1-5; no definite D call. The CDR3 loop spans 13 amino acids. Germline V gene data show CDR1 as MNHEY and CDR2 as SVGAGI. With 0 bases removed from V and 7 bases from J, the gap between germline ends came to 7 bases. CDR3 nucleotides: TGTGCCAGCAGTTACTCGGAGGGACAGCCCCAGCATTTT. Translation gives CASSYSEGQPQHF.

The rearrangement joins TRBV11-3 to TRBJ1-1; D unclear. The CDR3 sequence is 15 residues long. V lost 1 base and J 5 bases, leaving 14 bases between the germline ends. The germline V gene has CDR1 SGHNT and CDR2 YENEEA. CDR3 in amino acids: CASSLGRVQRTEAFF. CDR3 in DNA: TGTGCCAGCAGCTTAGGTCGGGTTCAAAGAACTGAAGCTTTCTTT.

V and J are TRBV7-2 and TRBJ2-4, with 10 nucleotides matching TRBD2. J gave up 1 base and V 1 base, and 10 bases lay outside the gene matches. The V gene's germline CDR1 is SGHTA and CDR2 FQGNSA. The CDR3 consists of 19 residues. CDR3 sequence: CASSLVGVAGGLAKNIQYF. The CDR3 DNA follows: TGTGCCAGCAGCTTAGTAGGAGTAGCGGGAGGACTGGCCAAAAACATTCAGTACTTC.

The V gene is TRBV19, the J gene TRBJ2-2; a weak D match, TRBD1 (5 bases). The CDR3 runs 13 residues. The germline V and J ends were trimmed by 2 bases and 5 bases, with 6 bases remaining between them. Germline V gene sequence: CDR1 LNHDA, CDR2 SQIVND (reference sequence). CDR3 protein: CASSIQGTGELFF. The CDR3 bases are TGTGCCAGTAGTATACAGGGAACCGGGGAGCTGTTTTTT.

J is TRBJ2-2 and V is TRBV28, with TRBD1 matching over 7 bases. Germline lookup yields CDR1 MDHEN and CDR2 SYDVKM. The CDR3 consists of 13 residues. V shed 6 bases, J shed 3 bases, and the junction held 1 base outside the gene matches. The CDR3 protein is CASRQGHTGELFF. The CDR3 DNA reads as TGTGCCAGCAGACAGGGGCACACCGGGGAGCTGTTTTTT.

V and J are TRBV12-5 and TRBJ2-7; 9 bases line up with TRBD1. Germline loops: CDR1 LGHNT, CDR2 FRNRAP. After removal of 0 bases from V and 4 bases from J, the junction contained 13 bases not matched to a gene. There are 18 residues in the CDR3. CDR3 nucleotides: TGTGCTAGTGGTTTGGTACACGATGGGACAGGGAGTAAGTACGAGCAGTACTTC. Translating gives CASGLVHDGTGSKYEQYF.

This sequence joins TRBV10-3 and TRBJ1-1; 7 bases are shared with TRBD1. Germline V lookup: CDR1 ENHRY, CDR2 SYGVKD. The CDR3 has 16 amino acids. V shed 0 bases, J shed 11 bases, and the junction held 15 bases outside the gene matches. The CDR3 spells CAISESGSLGQGGAFF. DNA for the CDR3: TGTGCCATCAGTGAGTCTGGATCCCTTGGGCAGGGGGGCGCTTTCTTT.